This TCR beta chain was captured in a study of T cell responses to AZD1222 COVID-19 vaccine. Study-wide findings and caveats: Clonal diversity was possibly underestimated, and white British individuals and females predominated among donors.

This CDR3 has 16 amino acids. The V gene's germline CDR1 is MNHEY and CDR2 SMNVEV (reference sequence). V lost 5 bases, J lost 2 bases, and 16 bases lay in between. As to this clone: Its antigen remains unidentified.

Only in-frame clones appear in the TCRdb table, and some are missing; sequencing was by immunoSEQ multiplex PCR. The table has 50,000 to 65,000 clones, roughly 89% seen once. The sequencing here drew on peripheral blood, taken 28 days after the second AZD1222 dose. This receptor was taken from an adult who received the AZD1222 COVID-19 vaccine. This rearrangement joins TRBV27 to TRBJ1-5, with D perhaps TRBD1 (5 bases). The CDR3 protein is CASSPWPRGGNQPQHF. The CDR3 DNA reads TGTGCCAGCAGTCCCTGGCCCCGAGGGGGCAATCAGCCCCAGCATTTT.